This is a list of T cell receptor beta chains from one sample in a study of blood T cells in healthy people across ages. Via MiXCR, TCRdb re-called the 5' RACE reads, giving one row per CDR3 protein. The sample has over 1,500,000 distinct CDR3 sequences; roughly two fifths are singletons. The sample was blood. These receptors were taken from a human donor in good health. Both conserved end residues are part of each CDR3. A D gene is named only where the DNA matches it firmly. A row's size may be missing; if present it is once, few, many or a size class.

d_call: .
clone_size: few
v_call: TRBV4-2
j_call: TRBJ1-2
cdr3_aa: CASSQDEGCTF
cdr3_nt: TGTGCCAGCAGCCAAGATGAGGGGTGCACCTTC

d_call: TRBD2
clone_size: .
v_call: TRBV5-1
j_call: TRBJ2-1
cdr3_aa: CASSRGEINNEQFF
cdr3_nt: TGCGCCAGCAGCCGGGGGGAAATCAACAATGAGCAGTTCTTC

d_call: TRBD1
clone_size: .
v_call: TRBV7-9
j_call: TRBJ1-5
cdr3_aa: CASSSFRGEDLPQHF
cdr3_nt: TGTGCCAGCAGCTCATTCAGGGGGGAAGATCTGCCCCAGCATTTT

d_call: .
clone_size: .
v_call: TRBV7-6
j_call: TRBJ2-1
cdr3_aa: CASSSGAHEEFF
cdr3_nt: TGTGCCAGCAGCTCAGGGGCGCATGAGGAGTTCTTC

d_call: TRBD1
clone_size: .
v_call: TRBV4-3
j_call: TRBJ1-6
cdr3_aa: CASSHLRTGLISNSPLHF
cdr3_nt: TGCGCCAGCAGCCATCTTAGGACAGGGTTAATATCTAATTCACCCCTCCACTTT

d_call: .
clone_size: few
v_call: TRBV28
j_call: TRBJ1-2
cdr3_aa: CASSSSGDGSANYGYTF
cdr3_nt: TGTGCCAGCAGTTCATCTGGAGACGGAAGCGCTAACTATGGCTACACCTTC

d_call: TRBD2
clone_size: few
v_call: TRBV7-2
j_call: TRBJ2-1
cdr3_aa: CASSPGGLINEQFF
cdr3_nt: TGTGCCAGCAGCCCGGGGGGACTTATCAATGAGCAGTTCTTC

d_call: TRBD2
clone_size: .
v_call: TRBV4-1
j_call: TRBJ2-1
cdr3_aa: CASSQIPGTSSYNEQFF
cdr3_nt: TGCGCCAGCAGCCAAATACCCGGGACTAGTTCCTACAATGAGCAGTTCTTC

d_call: .
clone_size: .
v_call: TRBV6-1
j_call: TRBJ2-7
cdr3_aa: CASKEAYQSSYEQYF
cdr3_nt: TGTGCCAGCAAAGAGGCTTACCAGAGCTCCTACGAGCAGTACTTC

d_call: .
clone_size: few
v_call: TRBV7-6
j_call: TRBJ1-4
cdr3_aa: CASSLRQGGVNEKLFF
cdr3_nt: TGTGCCAGCAGCCTGAGGCAGGGAGGGGTTAATGAAAAACTGTTTTTT

d_call: .
clone_size: many
v_call: TRBV12-3/TRBV12-4
j_call: TRBJ2-1
cdr3_aa: CASSFVAFGGNEQFF
cdr3_nt: TGTGCCAGCAGTTTTGTAGCGTTTGGAGGTAATGAGCAGTTCTTC

d_call: TRBD2
clone_size: many
v_call: TRBV6-1
j_call: TRBJ2-5
cdr3_aa: CASSSTSGGLETQYF
cdr3_nt: TGTGCCAGCAGCTCGACTAGCGGGGGCTTGGAGACCCAGTACTTC

d_call: .
clone_size: .
v_call: TRBV5-1
j_call: TRBJ1-2
cdr3_aa: CASSPDSTGRGTSGYTF
cdr3_nt: TGCGCCAGCAGCCCGGACTCGACGGGACGGGGGACGTCGGGCTACACCTTC

d_call: .
clone_size: .
v_call: TRBV7-9
j_call: TRBJ1-1
cdr3_aa: CASSLGSLLAAGDTEAFF
cdr3_nt: TGTGCCAGCAGCTTAGGCTCATTGTTGGCAGCTGGGGACACTGAAGCTTTCTTT

d_call: .
clone_size: few
v_call: TRBV10-3
j_call: TRBJ2-7
cdr3_aa: CAISVWGAYEQYF
cdr3_nt: TGTGCCATCAGTGTGTGGGGCGCCTACGAGCAGTACTTC

d_call: TRBD2
clone_size: few
v_call: TRBV20-1
j_call: TRBJ2-7
cdr3_aa: CSARETSGGASYEQYF
cdr3_nt: TGCAGTGCTAGAGAAACTAGCGGGGGGGCCTCCTACGAGCAGTACTTC

d_call: TRBD1
clone_size: once
v_call: TRBV12-3/TRBV12-4
j_call: TRBJ1-2
cdr3_aa: CASTGDRGRSGYGYTF
cdr3_nt: TGTGCCAGCACTGGGGACAGGGGGCGTTCCGGCTATGGCTACACCTTC